One and the same sample provided the 28 T cell receptor beta chains below, sequenced in a study of T cell responses to AZD1222 COVID-19 vaccine. Libraries were prepared by immunoSEQ multiplex PCR; TCRdb keeps only in-frame clonotypes and omits some of them. The sample holds just over 90,000 clones, roughly nine tenths seen once. The sequencing here drew on peripheral blood, taken 28 days after the second AZD1222 dose. These receptors came from an adult who received the AZD1222 COVID-19 vaccine.

This clone is a singleton in its sample. The V call is TRBV18, the J call TRBJ2-7; a possible D gene is TRBD2 (6 bases). Germline V gene lookup returns CDR1 KGHSH and CDR2 LQKENI. V was shortened by 6 bases and J by 5 bases, with 11 bases between the two germline ends. This CDR3 contains 12 residues. The CDR3 coding sequence is TGTGCCAGCTCCCTCAGGGAGGACGAGCAGTACTTC. Translation: CASSLREDEQYF.

This clone appeared once. This chain links TRBV7-2 with TRBJ2-1, with D possibly called TRBD1 or TRBD2 (5 bases each). V shed 0 bases and J shed 6 bases, with 12 bases lying between them. The germline V gene has CDR1 SGHTA and CDR2 FQGNSA. The CDR3 is made up of 15 amino acids. The CDR3 region is CASSLASSGGNEQFF. In DNA form, the CDR3 reads TGTGCCAGCAGCTTAGCTTCTAGTGGGGGCAATGAGCAGTTCTTC.

In DNA, the CDR3 is TGTGCCAGCAGTTACCAAGGAGAGACCCAGTACTTC. Protein product: CASSYQGETQYF. This chain joins TRBV27 and TRBJ2-5; D unresolved. Per the germline V gene, CDR1 is MNHEY and CDR2 is SMNVEV (reference sequence). The CDR3 runs to 12 residues. V lost 4 bases and J lost 4, with 7 bases in between.

This chain connects TRBV7-3 to TRBJ2-1; 9 bases match TRBD2. The CDR3 contains 15 residues. Germline V gene lookup returns CDR1 SGHTA and CDR2 FQGTGA. With 0 bases clipped from V and 9 bases from J, the junction kept 6 bases outside the gene matches. The CDR3 region has the DNA TGTGCCAGCAGCTTAACTAGCGGGGGCTATAGTGAGCAGTTCTTC. This encodes CASSLTSGGYSEQFF.

The chain combines TRBV19 with TRBJ1-3; no clear D. Trimming removed 1 base from V and 0 bases from J, with 10 bases in between. This CDR3 has 16 residues. In germline, CDR1 is LNHDA, CDR2 SQIVND (reference sequence). The CDR3 region is CASSIGADGSGNTIYF. The CDR3 DNA reads as TGTGCCAGTAGTATAGGGGCGGACGGCTCTGGAAACACCATATATTTT.

This chain's CDR3 is CASSLGNYGYTF. DNA of the CDR3: TGTGCCAGTTCGTTGGGAAACTATGGCTACACCTTC. The rearrangement joins TRBV3-1 (or the pseudogene TRBV3-2) to TRBJ1-2; D gene ambiguous. There are 12 residues in the CDR3. Trimming stripped 9 bases from V and 2 bases from J, with 10 bases between. Germline V gene sequence: CDR1 LGHDT, CDR2 YNNKEL (reference sequence).

The chain uses TRBV15 and TRBJ2-7, with TRBD1 identical over 7 bases. The CDR3 spans 17 residues. Trimming took 0 bases from V and 5 from J; bases not matched to a gene: 13. Germline V gene sequence: CDR1 LNHNV, CDR2 YYDKDF (reference sequence). CDR3: CATSRDLLGTGDHEQYF. The CDR3 coding sequence is TGTGCCACCAGCAGAGACCTGTTGGGAACAGGGGACCACGAGCAGTACTTC. Together with reference TRBV15 and TRBJ2-7, the CDR3 gives the full variable domain: DAMVIQNPRYQVTQFGKPVTLSCSQTLNHNVMYWYQQKSSQAPKLLFHYYDKDFNNEADTPDNFQSRRPNTSFCFLDIRSPGLGDTAMYLCATSRDLLGTGDHEQYFGPGTRLTVT.

The chain links TRBV6-5 to TRBJ1-1; D possibly corresponds to TRBD1 (5 bases). This CDR3 spans 14 amino acids. With 7 bases removed from V and 0 bases from J, the gap between germline ends came to 12 bases. Germline CDR1 is MNHEY and CDR2 is SVGAGI. The CDR3 loop is CASIRGGVNTEAFF. CDR3 bases: TGTGCCAGCATTCGGGGGGGGGTGAACACTGAAGCTTTCTTT.

The chain joins TRBV7-9 to TRBJ1-5, with a possible D match to TRBD1 (5 bases). CDR3 length: 12 residues. Germline V gene sequence: CDR1 SEHNR, CDR2 FQNEAQ (reference sequence). The germline V and J ends were trimmed by 3 bases and 7 bases, with 7 bases remaining between them. The CDR3 loop reads CASSFGDQPQHF. For the CDR3, the DNA is TGTGCCAGCAGCTTCGGGGACCAGCCCCAGCATTTT.

The chain recombines TRBV18 with TRBJ1-1; 8 bases are a match to TRBD1. The CDR3 loop spans 14 amino acids. From germline, CDR1 is KGHSH and CDR2 LQKENI. The J segment lost 9 bases and the V segment lost 0 bases, leaving 6 bases of the junction unmatched. DNA of the CDR3: TGTGCCAGCTCACCACCGGAGGACAGGGCCAAAGCTTTCTTT. Residues: CASSPPEDRAKAFF.

The V and J genes are TRBV10-3 and TRBJ2-3, with D maybe TRBD1 (5 bases). Germline V gives CDR1 ENHRY, CDR2 SYGVKD. This CDR3 spans 15 amino acids. V was trimmed by 4 bases and J by 5 bases, leaving 16 bases between them. The CDR3 DNA reads TGTGCCATCAGTGCGAGCCTTGGGGCTGAAGATACGCAGTATTTT. This encodes CAISASLGAEDTQYF.

As to this clone: Germline and junction disagree at one end, which may indicate a read error. The CDR3 loop reads CASRLAGDSHNEQFF. The CDR3, as DNA: TGTGCCAGCAGGCTAGCGGGAGACTCCCACAATGAGCAGTTCTTC. The chain recombines TRBV6-5 with TRBJ2-1; 10 bases line up with TRBD2. There are 15 residues in the CDR3. Germline loops: CDR1 MNHEY, CDR2 SVGAGI.

The CDR3 reads CASRPDRAVGNTEAFF. The CDR3 bases are TGTGCCAGCAGGCCGGACAGGGCAGTCGGGAACACTGAAGCTTTCTTT. V is TRBV27 and J is TRBJ1-1, with 8 bases fitting TRBD1. CDR1 is MNHEY, CDR2 SMNVEV, per germline (reference sequence). This CDR3 is 16 amino acids long. V gave up 6 bases and J gave up 1 base; unmatched junction bases: 10.

The rearrangement links TRBV5-1 to TRBJ2-2; TRBD2 aligns across 14 bases. The CDR3 spans 19 residues. Germline V gene data show CDR1 as SGHRS and CDR2 as YFSETQ. The trim removed 3 bases at V and 4 bases at J, leaving 11 bases unmatched. In DNA, the CDR3 is TGCGCCAGCAGCTCTTCCGGGACTAGCGGGAGATTAGGCACCGGGGAGCTGTTTTTT. Amino acid sequence: CASSSSGTSGRLGTGELFF.

This clone was observed a single time. The rearrangement joins TRBV6-4 to TRBJ2-3, with 9 bases aligning to TRBD2. The CDR3 has 16 amino acids. With V trimmed by 0 bases and J by 0 bases, 1 base remained unmatched. The V gene's germline CDR1 is MRHNA and CDR2 SNTAGT. The CDR3 loop reads CASSDSAGGSTDTQYF. In nucleotides, the CDR3 is TGTGCCAGCAGTGACTCAGCGGGAGGAAGCACAGATACGCAGTATTTT.

J is TRBJ2-1 and V is TRBV4-2; D is unclear. The CDR3 totals 13 residues. Germline V gives CDR1 LGHNA, CDR2 YNFKEQ. Trimming left V 1 base short and J 11 bases short, with 12 bases between. The chain's CDR3 is CASSQGARAKQFF. CDR3 sequence (DNA): TGTGCCAGCAGCCAAGGCGCTAGGGCGAAGCAGTTCTTC.

This clone has more than one count but fewer than ten. The chain carries TRBV19 and TRBJ1-2; D ambiguous. Germline V gene lookup returns CDR1 LNHDA and CDR2 SQIVND (reference sequence). The CDR3 sequence is 13 residues long. V was pared by 3 bases and J by 4 bases, with 9 bases between. Here the CDR3 DNA reads TGTGCCAGTAGTATGGTAGAGTTCTATGGCTACACCTTC. It translates to CASSMVEFYGYTF.

The chain employs TRBV5-1 and TRBJ2-3; 9 bases agree with TRBD2. The V gene's germline CDR1 is SGHRS and CDR2 YFSETQ. V was clipped by 6 bases and J by 1 base; unmatched bases: 6. The CDR3 totals 15 residues. In nucleotides, the CDR3 is TGCGCCAGCACCCAAGCGGGGGGACGCACAGATACGCAGTATTTT. It specifies CASTQAGGRTDTQYF. The entire variable domain, with the rest obtained from reference TRBV5-1 and TRBJ2-3, is as follows: KAGVTQTPRYLIKTRGQQVTLSCSPISGHRSVSWYQQTPGQGLQFLFEYFSETQRNKGNFPGRFSGRQFSNSRSEMNVSTLELGDSALYLCASTQAGGRTDTQYFGPGTRLTVL.

The rearrangement joins TRBV10-2 to TRBJ1-5; no clear D gene. Trimming cost V 6 bases and J 0 bases, with 6 bases left between them. The CDR3 length is 13 residues. CDR1 is WSHSY, CDR2 SAAADI, per germline. CDR3: CASRGHSNQPQHF. DNA of the CDR3: TGCGCCAGCAGAGGTCATAGCAATCAGCCCCAGCATTTT.

The rearrangement links TRBV5-1 to TRBJ1-3; maybe TRBD1 (5 bases). Germline CDR1 SGHRS, CDR2 YFSETQ. CDR3 length: 15 amino acids. V shed 4 bases and J shed 3 bases, with 14 bases lying between them. CDR3 bases: TGCGCCAGCAGCACGGACCCAGGGAATGGAAACACCATATATTTT. Its translation is CASSTDPGNGNTIYF.

The chain carries TRBV10-3 and TRBJ2-3; 9 bases are a match to TRBD2. J lost 7 bases, V lost 2 bases, and 10 bases had no gene match. CDR3 length: 16 residues. Germline V lookup: CDR1 ENHRY, CDR2 SYGVKD. The CDR3 spells CAISEPSSGGPNTQYF. CDR3 bases: TGTGCCATCAGTGAGCCTAGCAGCGGGGGGCCCAATACGCAGTATTTT.

The chain has TRBV5-4 and TRBJ2-7; TRBD1 matches 9 bases. This CDR3 comprises 14 residues. Germline V gives CDR1 SGHNT, CDR2 YYREEE (reference sequence). The V gene end was trimmed by 1 base and the J gene end by 5 bases; junction bases not matched to a gene: 4. CDR3: CASSLWDRDDEQYF. The CDR3 DNA follows: TGTGCCAGCAGCTTGTGGGACAGGGATGACGAGCAGTACTTC.

This sequence joins TRBV10-3 and TRBJ2-3; a weak D match, TRBD1 (6 bases). Germline CDR1 reads ENHRY; CDR2 reads SYGVKD. The V and J ends lost 0 bases and 6 bases respectively, with 22 bases between them. This CDR3 contains 18 residues. The CDR3 loop is CAISESRPQGRMEDTQYF. CDR3 nucleotides: TGTGCCATCAGTGAGTCTAGGCCGCAGGGGCGGATGGAGGATACGCAGTATTTT.

This clone was seen a single time. The chain's CDR3 is CAISHDLTGYGYTF. The CDR3 DNA is TGTGCCATCTCCCATGACTTGACAGGTTATGGCTACACCTTC. The chain couples TRBV10-3 to TRBJ1-2, with D tentatively TRBD1 (6 bases). The length of the CDR3 is 14 residues. V lost 8 bases to trimming and J lost 5 bases, with 18 bases between them. Germline V gene sequence: CDR1 ENHRY, CDR2 SYGVKD.

The chain combines TRBV6-6 with TRBJ1-6; D possibly corresponds to TRBD1 (5 bases). Trimming cost V 2 bases and J 9 bases, with 14 bases left between them. This CDR3 has 15 amino acids. Per the germline V gene, CDR1 is MNHNY and CDR2 is SVGAGI (reference sequence). Here the CDR3 reads CASSYGGHGLSPLHF. The DNA of the CDR3 is TGTGCCAGCAGTTACGGTGGACACGGTCTTTCACCCCTCCACTTT.

This clone was counted a single time. The chain links TRBV7-9 to TRBJ1-5, with TRBD1 matching over 7 bases. J lost 4 bases, V lost 5 bases, and 14 bases had no gene match. The CDR3 contains 17 residues. Germline V gene sequence: CDR1 SEHNR, CDR2 FQNEAQ (reference sequence). This CDR3 is CASSRGGQSVGNQPQHF. CDR3 coding DNA: TGTGCCAGCAGCCGGGGGGGACAGTCGGTTGGTAATCAGCCCCAGCATTTT.

V is TRBV9 and J is TRBJ1-6; D is perhaps TRBD1 (6 bases). The germline V gene encodes CDR1 SGDLS and CDR2 YYNGEE. With 3 bases removed from V and 6 bases from J, the gap between germline ends came to 10 bases. CDR3 length: 14 amino acids. Written as DNA, the CDR3 is TGTGCCAGCAGCGAACAGGGTTTTAATTCACCCCTCCACTTT. Amino acids: CASSEQGFNSPLHF. Filled out from reference TRBV9 and TRBJ1-6, the complete variable domain reads DSGVTQTPKHLITATGQRVTLRCSPRSGDLSVYWYQQSLDQGLQFLIQYYNGEERAKGNILERFSAQQFPDLHSELNLSSLELGDSALYFCASSEQGFNSPLHFGNGTRLTVT.

The chain joins TRBV6-6 to TRBJ1-2; D is ambiguous. Trimming shortened V by 6 bases and J by 8 bases, and 16 bases separated the two germline ends. This CDR3 is 13 amino acids long. Germline CDR1 and CDR2: MNHNY and SVGAGI (reference sequence). CDR3 sequence: CASSSQNDWGYTF. CDR3 nucleotides: TGTGCCAGCAGCTCCCAGAACGACTGGGGCTACACCTTC.